The 8 T cell receptor beta chains reported below all come from one sample, sequenced in a study of control samples from healthy donors and cancer patients. Sequencing used immunoSEQ multiplex PCR; TCRdb keeps in-frame clones, though not all of them. The sample includes 100,000 to 150,000 clones, more than 85% seen only once; the top ten take more than 6.5%. The sequenced sample was blood. These receptor sequences come from a man between 18 and 29 years old in good health.

The rearrangement links TRBV6-1 to TRBJ2-7; 7 bases are a match to TRBD1. Germline lookup yields CDR1 MNHNS and CDR2 SASEGT. V dropped 1 base and J dropped 4; count of bases not matched to a gene: 4. This CDR3 has 14 residues. CDR3 protein: CASSEVGQTYEQYF. CDR3 sequence (DNA): TGTGCCAGCAGTGAAGTGGGACAGACGTACGAGCAGTACTTC.

The V and J genes are TRBV7-9 and TRBJ1-2; the match to TRBD1 covers 8 bases. CDR3 length: 16 residues. CDR1 is SEHNR, CDR2 FQNEAQ, per germline (reference sequence). The ends lost 2 bases at V and 4 bases at J; junction bases unmatched: 9. CDR3 amino acids: CASSLRKTGVGYGYTF. The CDR3 coding sequence is TGTGCCAGCAGCTTAAGAAAGACAGGGGTTGGCTATGGCTACACCTTC.

The chain joins TRBV6-5 to TRBJ2-7, with D perhaps TRBD2 (5 bases). The CDR3 runs to 14 residues. The germline V and J ends were trimmed by 8 bases and 2 bases, with 16 bases remaining between them. The germline CDR1 and CDR2 sequences are MNHEY and SVGAGI. CDR3 DNA sequence: TGTGCCAGCGTCAGCCGCGGGCCAACCTACGAGCAGTACTTC. This sequence encodes CASVSRGPTYEQYF.

The chain links TRBV6-1 to TRBJ1-5; 8 bases match TRBD1. V dropped 0 bases and J dropped 7; count of bases not matched to a gene: 11. CDR1 is MNHNS and CDR2 is SASEGT in the germline V gene. The CDR3 covers 17 residues. The CDR3 reads CASSEASTGTGGQPQHF. As DNA, the CDR3 is TGTGCCAGCAGTGAAGCTTCCACCGGGACAGGAGGGCAGCCCCAGCATTTT.

This sequence joins TRBV2 and TRBJ2-3, with 7 nucleotides matching TRBD1. Looked up from germline, CDR1 is SNHLY and CDR2 is FYNNEI. This CDR3 spans 13 amino acids. With V trimmed by 6 bases and J by 5 bases, 5 bases remained unmatched. The chain's CDR3 is CASRDRRIDTQYF. CDR3 bases: TGTGCCAGCAGGGACAGGCGAATAGATACGCAGTATTTT.

This chain joins TRBV6-1 and TRBJ1-6; D unclear. With 0 bases removed from V and 7 bases from J, the gap between germline ends came to 7 bases. CDR1 MNHNS and CDR2 SASEGT come from the germline V gene. This CDR3 has 14 residues. The CDR3 DNA is TGTGCCAGCAGTGAAGCGAATCAGAATTCACCCCTCCACTTT. Translation: CASSEANQNSPLHF.

This clone ranks as medium-sized (0.01 to 0.1%). The chain employs TRBV7-9 and TRBJ1-2; 8 positions agree with TRBD1. There are 16 residues in the CDR3. J lost 8 bases, V lost 0 bases, and 11 bases had no gene match. Germline lookup yields CDR1 SEHNR and CDR2 FQNEAQ (reference sequence). CDR3 DNA: TGTGCCAGCAGCTTAGCGCCAGGGGGCGCGAAGGACGGCTACACCTTC. It specifies CASSLAPGGAKDGYTF.

The V call is TRBV9, the J call TRBJ1-2; D gene ambiguous. The V gene's germline CDR1 is SGDLS and CDR2 YYNGEE. V lost 1 base, J lost 3 bases, and 16 bases lay in between. CDR3 length: 16 residues. CDR3 protein: CASSVSFQREDYGYTF. CDR3 in DNA: TGTGCCAGCAGCGTATCATTTCAGAGGGAGGACTATGGCTACACCTTC. Supplemented by reference TRBV9 and TRBJ1-2, the full variable domain reads DSGVTQTPKHLITATGQRVTLRCSPRSGDLSVYWYQQSLDQGLQFLIQYYNGEERAKGNILERFSAQQFPDLHSELNLSSLELGDSALYFCASSVSFQREDYGYTFGSGTRLTVV.